This TCR beta chain was retrieved from a study of T-cell memory formation after mild COVID-19 (dated by TCRdb to about 2021). Background for the entire study: Most TCR sequence clusters were specific to one of the two donors. T-cell clones expanding and contracting after mild COVID-19 in two donors were tracked by longitudinal TCRalpha and TCRbeta repertoire sequencing. The cohort was made up of two young adult volunteers, one female and one male, who were previously healthy. The full study reports these points: The detection of some responding clones in pre-infection memory suggests that pre-existing cross-reactive memory T cells joined the SARS-CoV-2 response. Only a couple of mild cases were covered by the study, and larger cohorts that include severe cases with pre-infection samples were considered necessary. The second-wave clones that peaked on day 37 were not confirmed to be SARS-CoV-2 specific. From day 15 to 85, contracting clones showed balanced CD4/CD8 phenotypes, whereas a second wave of clones that expanded from day 15 to 37 leaned towards CD4+. Contracting CD4+ clones were located mainly in the CM and EM memory subsets, whereas CD8+ clones were found to be enriched in EMRA.

Ficoll-Paque density gradient centrifugation was the method used to isolate PBMCs. The reads were generated on an Illumina NovaSeq 6000. TCRalpha and TCRbeta cDNA libraries were constructed by 5'RACE with constant-segment primers, with sample barcodes and unique molecular identifiers being introduced. Trizol reagent was used to extract RNA from every sample. Amplification of the libraries took two PCR steps, and the second step added a second sample barcode plus Illumina TruSeq adapters. Sequencing of the libraries was done on an Illumina NovaSeq, producing 2 x 150 bp paired-end reads. The authors processed their data as follows. Demultiplexing of reads and collapsing into UMI-guided consensus sequences were performed with migec v1.2.7. Using mixcr v2.1.11, the UMI consensuses were aligned to TRA and TRB V and J templates and assembled into clonotypes. A clonotype was counted as expanded or contracted only when both edgeR and NoisET called the clonotype significant, with the noise models trained on biological replicates. For edgeR calls, the thresholds were a false discovery rate-adjusted p below 0.01 and a log2 fold-change of 1. PCA with hierarchical clustering of max-normalized trajectories of the 1000 most abundant clonotypes was used as exploratory dynamics analysis. Each responding clone was given a CD4 or CD8 phenotype based on the CD4+ and CD8+ repertoires, which had been sequenced separately. Using fastp trimming at Q25 and MiXCR clonotype assembly, TCRdb reanalyzed the public sequencing data and kept in-frame beta chains. For every CDR3 protein sequence, its rows merge into one entry that carries the most common genes and DNA. Here the V and J calls rest on TCRdb's processing, not on the authors' analysis. This sample gives about 280,000 distinct CDR3 sequences in total; over 7% of them show up just once. The ten largest account for approximately 23% of the sample.

In the case of this clonotype: Its binding antigen is unknown. The input lacks base qualities; no much larger clone sits a single base away.

Sequencing was performed on PBMCs or a T cell subset sorted from them (not recorded which). This clonotype was sampled from a young man who had mild COVID-19 (a few samples of this study predate the infection). The sample titles of this study are shuffled in the database, so cell type and time point are left out; the donor was told from shared clones.

The CDR3 has the sequence CASSRREQEFF. Here is the DNA: TGTGCCAGCAGCCGGAGAGAGCAGGAGTTCTTC. The sequence is built from TRBV5-4 and TRBJ2-1, with the D gene not confidently named. The germline ends are 13 bases apart after V is trimmed by 4 bases and J by 14 bases. Based on the germline V gene (reference sequence), the CDR1 and CDR2 sequences are SGHNT and YYREEE. From the cysteine through the phenylalanine, the CDR3 covers 11 amino acids. Only CDR3 DNA is held: 33 bases, read in frame from base 1.